A single sample is the source of the 22 T cell receptor beta chains below, sequenced in a study of T cells in Graves' hyperthyroidism and ophthalmopathy. Authors of the study amplified TCR beta CDR3 regions from RNA transcripts. The HTBI set primed first-round TCR CDR3 RT-PCR. Each CDR3 protein is one row after TCRdb ran MiXCR on the multiplex PCR reads. The sample has roughly 550,000 distinct CDR3 sequences, about 16% seen once. What was sequenced was blood. The receptors shown here come from a woman in her 30s with Graves' ophthalmopathy.

The CDR3 DNA reads TGTGCCAGCACGAATCCCTACAATGAGCAGTTCTTC. Translation: CASTNPYNEQFF. The chain has TRBV6-1 and TRBJ2-1, with no clear D. There are 12 residues in the CDR3. Looked up from germline, CDR1 is MNHNS and CDR2 is SASEGT. Trimming removed 7 bases from V and 2 bases from J, with 6 bases in between.

J is TRBJ2-5 and V is TRBV9; D gene unclear. With 0 bases removed from V and 6 bases from J, the gap between germline ends came to 12 bases. Per the germline V gene, CDR1 is SGDLS and CDR2 is YYNGEE. The CDR3 is made up of 14 amino acids. CDR3 DNA sequence: TGTGCCAGCAGCGTAGATCCGGGCGGACAGACCCAGTACTTC. Its translation is CASSVDPGGQTQYF.

The chain has TRBV14 and TRBJ2-3, with 9 positions matching TRBD1. The V segment lost 4 bases and the J segment 5 bases; nucleotides outside the gene matches: 7. This CDR3 is built from 15 residues. Germline loops: CDR1 SGHDN, CDR2 FVKESK. This CDR3 reads CASSPTGGSGDTQYF. CDR3 sequence (DNA): TGTGCCAGCAGCCCTACAGGGGGCAGCGGAGATACGCAGTATTTT.

The J gene is TRBJ2-5, the V gene TRBV19; TRBD1 or TRBD2 may be the D gene (5 bases each). Germline CDR1 LNHDA, CDR2 SQIVND (reference sequence). V lost 3 bases to trimming and J lost 5 bases, with 13 bases between them. The CDR3 runs 14 residues. CDR3 in DNA: TGTGCCAGTAGTATCGGGACCCAGGTGGAGACCCAGTACTTC. Amino acids: CASSIGTQVETQYF.

As to this clonotype: One base away lies a much larger clone, so this may be a sequencing read error. The V and J genes are TRBV28 and TRBJ2-1; TRBD2 matches at 7 bases. Germline V CDR1 and CDR2: MDHEN, SYDVKM. Trimming at V came to 5 bases and at J to 5 bases, leaving 15 bases not matched to a gene. The CDR3 totals 17 residues. The DNA for the CDR3 is TGTGCCAGCAGTGACTCCCTGGCGGGAGCATCTCACAATGAGCAGTTCTTC. Its protein product is CASSDSLAGASHNEQFF.

The genes are TRBV4-3 and TRBJ2-5; no clear D. Trimming left V 0 bases short and J 4 bases short, with 9 bases between. In germline, CDR1 is LGHNA, CDR2 YSLEER. CDR3 length: 14 residues. The CDR3 here is CASSQEVQGETQYF. CDR3 DNA sequence: TGCGCCAGCAGCCAAGAAGTGCAAGGAGAGACCCAGTACTTC.

This clonotype was recorded at least ten times. CDR3 sequence reads: CASSPRTIQETQYF. CDR3 nucleotides: TGTGCCAGCAGCCCGAGGACTATTCAAGAGACCCAGTACTTC. The J gene is TRBJ2-5, the V gene TRBV3-1; D might be TRBD2 (6 bases). Trimming removed 4 bases at V and 2 bases at J, with 11 bases between. The CDR3 is made up of 14 amino acids. The germline CDR1 and CDR2 sequences are LGHDT and YNNKEL (reference sequence).

This clonotype has a handful of counts. The rearrangement joins TRBV20-1 to TRBJ2-2, with D maybe TRBD2 (5 bases). The length of the CDR3 is 12 residues. Germline CDR1 reads DFQATT; CDR2 reads SNEGSKA (reference sequence). With 2 bases removed from V and 4 bases from J, the gap between germline ends came to 5 bases. CDR3 nucleotide sequence: TGCAGTGCTAGACGGGGCACCGGGGAGCTGTTTTTT. This encodes CSARRGTGELFF.

This clonotype was counted ten times or more. The V call is TRBV15, the J call TRBJ1-1, with D unresolved. CDR1 and CDR2 (germline): LNHNV, YYDKDF (reference sequence). V was clipped by 1 base and J by 7 bases, with 13 bases between them. The CDR3 is 14 residues long. The CDR3 region is CATSRGGPSGEAFF. The CDR3, as DNA: TGTGCCACCAGCAGAGGAGGACCCTCCGGTGAAGCTTTCTTT.

This chain connects TRBV6-1 to TRBJ2-1; no definite D call. This CDR3 has 11 amino acids. Germline lookup yields CDR1 MNHNS and CDR2 SASEGT. The ends were cut back, 4 bases at V and 8 bases at J, with 6 bases in the middle. This CDR3 is CASSVAYEQFF. DNA for the CDR3: TGTGCCAGCAGTGTAGCCTATGAGCAGTTCTTC.

This clonotype has a handful of counts. This chain connects TRBV5-5 to TRBJ2-7, with D possibly being TRBD1 or TRBD2 (5 bases each). V was cut by 5 bases and J by 2 bases, with 14 bases left in between. CDR1 and CDR2 from the germline V gene are SGHKS and YYEKEE (reference sequence). CDR3 size: 14 residues. The CDR3 is CASRPGTDPYEQYF. CDR3 coding DNA: TGTGCCAGCAGACCCGGGACCGATCCCTACGAGCAGTACTTC.

This chain uses TRBV28 with TRBJ1-3; no firm D call. Trimming pared 3 bases from V and 4 bases from J, leaving 19 bases between. The CDR3 is 17 residues long. Germline-derived CDR1 and CDR2 are MDHEN and SYDVKM. The chain's CDR3 is CASSFIFHERSGNTIYF. The DNA for the CDR3 is TGTGCCAGCAGTTTTATCTTCCATGAGAGATCCGGAAACACCATATATTTT.

On this clonotype itself: Given a much more abundant clone one base away, this may be a read error. This rearrangement joins TRBV28 to TRBJ1-2; 9 bases fit TRBD1. The CDR3 is 15 residues long. Trimming at V came to 6 bases and at J to 3 bases, leaving 8 bases not matched to a gene. Germline-derived CDR1 and CDR2 are MDHEN and SYDVKM. The DNA of the CDR3 is TGTGCCAGCAGCGTGGACAGGGGCGTGTACTATGGCTACACCTTC. Amino acid sequence: CASSVDRGVYYGYTF.

This chain connects TRBV19 to TRBJ2-2; TRBD2 might be the D (5 bases). The CDR3 loop spans 14 amino acids. Trimming stripped 4 bases from V and 3 bases from J, with 9 bases between. Germline CDR1 is LNHDA and CDR2 is SQIVND (reference sequence). CDR3 bases: TGTGCCAGTAGTACGGGAACGTACACCGGGGAGCTGTTTTTT. Residues: CASSTGTYTGELFF.

This clonotype has just a few counts. The chain uses TRBV7-8 and TRBJ1-5, with a tentative D call TRBD1 (5 bases). V was shortened by 5 bases and J by 7 bases, with 15 bases between the two germline ends. The V gene's germline CDR1 is SGHVS and CDR2 FQNEAQ. The CDR3 loop spans 14 amino acids. The CDR3 DNA reads as TGTGCCAGCAGCCTCCTGGGGGGAGGCCAGCCCCAGCATTTT. This translates into CASSLLGGGQPQHF.

The table lists this clonotype with many counts. The V gene is TRBV28, the J gene TRBJ2-7; a weak D match, TRBD2 (5 bases). The V gene's germline CDR1 is MDHEN and CDR2 SYDVKM. The ends were cut back, 5 bases at V and 5 bases at J, with 10 bases in the middle. The CDR3 loop spans 12 amino acids. CDR3 bases: TGTGCCAGCAGTCCGGACTGGAACGAGCAGTACTTC. Encoded protein: CASSPDWNEQYF.

As regards this clonotype: A much larger clone differs from this one at a single base, so this may be a read error. The CDR3 ends on some other residue instead of the conserved phenylalanine or tryptophan, so this is likely a read error. The genes are TRBV28 and TRBJ1-2; D perhaps matches TRBD1 (5 bases). Germline values: CDR1 MDHEN, CDR2 SYDVKM. CDR3 length: 12 amino acids. V dropped 6 bases and J dropped 3 bases, with 8 bases sitting between them. CDR3 amino acids: CASSGTDYGYTS. DNA of the CDR3: TGTGCCAGCAGCGGGACGGACTATGGCTACACCTCC.

J is TRBJ2-1 and V is TRBV6-2 or TRBV6-3, with 7 bases fitting TRBD1. The V gene end was trimmed by 6 bases and the J gene end by 2 bases; junction bases not matched to a gene: 4. Germline V gene lookup returns CDR1 MNHEY and CDR2 SVGEGT. The CDR3 has 14 residues. The CDR3 loop reads CASRTGTAYNEQFF. In DNA form, the CDR3 reads TGTGCCAGCAGAACCGGGACAGCCTACAATGAGCAGTTCTTC.

The sample holds a few counts of this clonotype. The rearrangement joins TRBV12-3 or TRBV12-4 to TRBJ2-1, with 14 bases that match TRBD2. The CDR3 contains 18 residues. Trimming took 5 bases from V and 4 from J; bases not matched to a gene: 10. The CDR3 nucleotides are TGTGCCAGCAGTCAGCTAGGGGGACTAGCGGGAGTTTACAATGAGCAGTTCTTC. It is translated as CASSQLGGLAGVYNEQFF.

The chain is built from TRBV4-1 and TRBJ2-7; TRBD2 aligns across 7 bases. The CDR3 is 14 amino acids. Germline-derived CDR1 and CDR2 are MGHRA and YSYEKL. Trimming removed 7 bases from V and 5 bases from J; junction bases left unmatched: 11. The CDR3 loop is CASNDGGLRHEQYF. As DNA, the CDR3 is TGCGCCAGCAACGATGGGGGACTAAGGCACGAGCAGTACTTC.

The V call is TRBV10-3, the J call TRBJ1-2; tentatively, D is TRBD1 (5 bases). The germline V gene encodes CDR1 ENHRY and CDR2 SYGVKD. V dropped 0 bases and J dropped 4 bases, with 12 bases sitting between them. The CDR3 length is 15 residues. CDR3 in amino acids: CAISESPEDSYGYTF. In DNA form, the CDR3 reads TGTGCCATCAGTGAGTCCCCGGAAGACAGCTATGGCTACACCTTC.

This clonotype came up many times. The V and J genes are TRBV28 and TRBJ1-2, with 8 bases identical to TRBD1. The J segment lost 6 bases and the V segment lost 6 bases, leaving 6 bases of the junction unmatched. CDR1 is MDHEN, CDR2 SYDVKM, per germline. The CDR3 runs 13 residues. Written as DNA, the CDR3 is TGTGCCAGCAGGATGGACAGGGTAGATGGCTACACCTTC. The encoded protein is CASRMDRVDGYTF.